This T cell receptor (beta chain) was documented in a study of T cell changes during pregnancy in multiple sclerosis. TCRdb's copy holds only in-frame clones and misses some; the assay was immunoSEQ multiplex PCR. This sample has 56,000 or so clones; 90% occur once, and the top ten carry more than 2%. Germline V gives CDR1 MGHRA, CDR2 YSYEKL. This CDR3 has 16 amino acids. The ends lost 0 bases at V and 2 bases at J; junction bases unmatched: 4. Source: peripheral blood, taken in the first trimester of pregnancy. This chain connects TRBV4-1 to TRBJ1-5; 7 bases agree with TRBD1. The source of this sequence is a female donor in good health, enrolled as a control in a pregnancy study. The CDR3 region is CASSQDAGQGNQPQHF. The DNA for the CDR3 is TGCGCCAGCAGCCAAGATGCTGGACAGGGCAATCAGCCCCAGCATTTT.